Listed here are 9 T cell receptor beta chains from one sample, sequenced in a study of cytomegalovirus exposure and HLA in healthy donors. The assay was immunoSEQ multiplex PCR, and TCRdb's table has in-frame clones only and misses some. In the table there are about 200,000 clones, 84% of which are singletons. The specimen sequenced was PBMCs. These receptors all come from a woman under 40 in good health and CMV-seropositive.

This clone has a handful of counts. V usage is TRBV21-1 and J usage is TRBJ2-7; whether TRBD2, the table's D call, matches the DNA was not checked. TRBV21-1 is noted as a pseudogene. The length of the CDR3 is 16 residues. The CDR3 DNA reads as TGTGCCAGCAGCAAAGCAAGTAGCGGGAGCTCCTACGAGCAGTACTTC. It yields the protein CASSKASSGSSYEQYF.

The chain employs TRBV4-2 and TRBJ2-4, with D hard to call. The CDR3 runs to 16 residues. CDR1 is LGHNA and CDR2 is YNFKEQ in the germline V gene. V gave up 4 bases and J gave up 0 bases, with 13 bases separating them. CDR3 in amino acids: CASSPLSILAKNIQYF. The CDR3 bases are TGTGCCAGCAGCCCCCTCTCGATACTAGCCAAAAACATTCAGTACTTC.

The chain carries TRBV5-1 and TRBJ2-7; D perhaps matches TRBD1 (6 bases). There are 15 residues in the CDR3. CDR1 SGHRS and CDR2 YFSETQ come from the germline V gene. Trimming took off 4 bases at V and 2 bases at J, with 16 bases between the two ends. CDR3 bases: TGCGCCAGCAGCAATCCAAACAGGGACCCCTACGAGCAGTACTTC. Its protein product is CASSNPNRDPYEQYF. Looking up the rest from reference TRBV5-1 and TRBJ2-7 gives the full variable domain: KAGVTQTPRYLIKTRGQQVTLSCSPISGHRSVSWYQQTPGQGLQFLFEYFSETQRNKGNFPGRFSGRQFSNSRSEMNVSTLELGDSALYLCASSNPNRDPYEQYFGPGTRLTVT.

CDR3 nucleotide sequence: TGCAGCGGACAGGGGAACACCGGGGAGCTGTTTTTT. It encodes CSGQGNTGELFF. The rearrangement links TRBV29-1 to TRBJ2-2; TRBD1 agrees at 7 bases. The germline gives CDR1 SQVTM, CDR2 ANQGSEA. V shed 7 bases and J 1 base; nucleotides not matched to a gene: 0. The CDR3 is made up of 12 amino acids.

V gene TRBV27 combines with J gene TRBJ2-2, with 12 nucleotides matching TRBD2. This CDR3 contains 15 residues. Germline V gene lookup returns CDR1 MNHEY and CDR2 SMNVEV (reference sequence). J was trimmed by 7 bases and V by 6 bases; bases with no gene match: 6. This CDR3 is CASRKTSGRFGELFF. CDR3 bases: TGTGCCAGCAGGAAGACTAGCGGGAGATTCGGGGAGCTGTTTTTT.

The V and J genes are TRBV6-5 and TRBJ1-5; D is undetermined. This CDR3 has 13 residues. Germline V gene sequence: CDR1 MNHEY, CDR2 SVGAGI. V dropped 6 bases and J dropped 7 bases, with 13 bases sitting between them. In DNA form, the CDR3 reads TGTGCCAGCAGCCGGGGAAGTGCACAGCCCCAGCATTTT. Amino acid sequence: CASSRGSAQPQHF.

The chain is built from TRBV29-1 and TRBJ2-7; D is possibly TRBD2 (6 bases). The CDR3 loop spans 11 amino acids. V was shortened by 7 bases and J by 4 bases, with 11 bases between the two germline ends. CDR1 and CDR2 from the germline V gene are SQVTM and ANQGSEA. In DNA, the CDR3 is TGCAGCGCGGGACTTACTTACGAGCAGTACTTC. This translates into CSAGLTYEQYF.

V gene TRBV5-6 combines with J gene TRBJ2-7, with a tentative D call TRBD2 (5 bases). The germline V and J ends were trimmed by 0 bases and 2 bases, with 9 bases remaining between them. Germline lookup yields CDR1 SGHDT and CDR2 YYEEEE. This CDR3 is built from 14 residues. The CDR3 region is CASSLGSGTYEQYF. CDR3 nucleotides: TGTGCCAGCAGCTTGGGAAGCGGTACCTACGAGCAGTACTTC.

This chain connects TRBV2 to TRBJ2-1; TRBD2 matches at 9 bases. V was clipped by 3 bases and J by 5 bases; unmatched bases: 8. This CDR3 contains 16 residues. Looked up from germline, CDR1 is SNHLY and CDR2 is FYNNEI. CDR3 protein: CASSDMGLAGHNEQFF. The CDR3 DNA sequence: TGTGCCAGCAGTGACATGGGTCTAGCGGGGCACAATGAGCAGTTCTTC.